Presented here are 32 T cell receptor beta chains from one specimen sequenced in a study of cytomegalovirus exposure and HLA in healthy donors. Primers included in the PCR were 60 Vbeta and 13 Jbeta primers. TCRdb keeps only in-frame clones here, not all; method: immunoSEQ multiplex PCR. The table has 200,000 to 300,000 clones, approximately 82% seen once. Sequenced sample: PBMCs. The source of these receptors is a woman aged 55 to 70 in good health and CMV-seropositive.

The J gene is TRBJ2-3, the V gene TRBV10-3, with a possible D match to TRBD1 (5 bases). The CDR3 has 13 residues. V was cut by 10 bases and J by 1 base, with 12 bases left in between. Germline-derived CDR1 and CDR2 are ENHRY and SYGVKD. The CDR3 nucleotides read TGTGCCACCGAGCAGGGCGGCACAGATACGCAGTATTTT. Its protein product is CATEQGGTDTQYF.

The chain is built from TRBV5-5 and TRBJ2-1, with 10 bases that match TRBD2. CDR1 is SGHKS, CDR2 YYEKEE, per germline (reference sequence). This CDR3 has 15 residues. The V segment lost 1 base and the J segment 9 bases; nucleotides outside the gene matches: 7. In DNA, the CDR3 is TGTGCCAGCAGCTTGTTAGCGGGAGGTTACGCTGAGCAGTTCTTC. Encoded protein: CASSLLAGGYAEQFF.

The chain is built from TRBV19 and TRBJ2-5, with D unresolved. The germline gives CDR1 LNHDA, CDR2 SQIVND (reference sequence). Trimming took 3 bases from V and 3 from J, leaving 8 bases between them. The CDR3 spans 13 residues. The CDR3 sequence: CASSIDWEETQYF. The CDR3 DNA sequence: TGTGCCAGTAGTATCGACTGGGAAGAGACCCAGTACTTC.

As concerns this clone: The sample holds other DNA sequences that translate to the same CDR3. This chain links TRBV9 with TRBJ1-1; D gene ambiguous. V lost 0 bases and J 2 bases, leaving 5 bases between the germline ends. This CDR3 region has 13 residues. Germline-derived CDR1 and CDR2 are SGDLS and YYNGEE. CDR3 protein: CASSVAVNTEAFF. CDR3 DNA: TGTGCCAGCAGCGTAGCAGTAAACACTGAAGCTTTCTTT.

The DNA for the CDR3 is TGTGCCAGCAGTCCCTCCGACTCGTTTACTGAAGCTTTCTTT. This sequence encodes CASSPSDSFTEAFF. The V gene is TRBV27, the J gene TRBJ1-1, with D unclear. The CDR3 has 14 residues. V shed 5 bases and J shed 5 bases, with 15 bases lying between them. Per the germline V gene, CDR1 is MNHEY and CDR2 is SMNVEV (reference sequence).

V gene TRBV2 combines with J gene TRBJ2-1; D possibly corresponds to TRBD2 (7 bases). There are 14 residues in the CDR3. Per germline, CDR1 SNHLY and CDR2 FYNNEI. V was pared by 6 bases and J by 4 bases, with 13 bases between. CDR3 in amino acids: CASRGGAIYNEQFF. DNA of the CDR3: TGTGCCAGCAGGGGGGGGGCGATATACAATGAGCAGTTCTTC.

The chain has TRBV7-3 and TRBJ2-1, with 7 bases that match TRBD2. Trimming at V came to 2 bases and at J to 0 bases, leaving 10 bases not matched to a gene. Germline V CDR1 and CDR2: SGHTA, FQGTGA. The CDR3 contains 18 residues. The CDR3 region has the DNA TGTGCCAGCAGCTTAGTACCGGGACTACCTAGCTCCTACAATGAGCAGTTCTTC. As protein: CASSLVPGLPSSYNEQFF.

This clone was counted between two and nine times. This rearrangement joins TRBV6-5 to TRBJ2-7, with D possibly TRBD2 on 6 matching bases. Germline-derived CDR1 and CDR2 are MNHEY and SVGAGI. Trimming shortened V by 2 bases and J by 0 bases, and 8 bases separated the two germline ends. This CDR3 contains 14 residues. The CDR3, as DNA: TGTGCCAGCAGTTACGGGGGGATCTCCTACGAGCAGTACTTC. This codes for CASSYGGISYEQYF.

The genes are TRBV18 and TRBJ2-2; the D is unclear. Germline CDR1 KGHSH, CDR2 LQKENI. V lost 1 base to trimming and J lost 0 bases, with 6 bases between them. This CDR3 contains 15 residues. CDR3 nucleotide sequence: TGTGCCAGCTCACCACGAGAAGCGAACACCGGGGAGCTGTTTTTT. Encoded protein: CASSPREANTGELFF.

The V call is TRBV2, the J call TRBJ2-1; D is unclear. Looked up from germline, CDR1 is SNHLY and CDR2 is FYNNEI. Trimming took off 1 base at V and 2 bases at J, with 6 bases between the two ends. CDR3 length equals 14 residues. CDR3 sequence: CASSEDETYNEQFF. CDR3 sequence (DNA): TGTGCCAGCAGTGAAGATGAGACCTACAATGAGCAGTTCTTC.

The J gene is TRBJ2-5, the V gene TRBV11-2, with TRBD2 matching 12 bases. The germline gives CDR1 SGHAT, CDR2 FQNNGV. The junction had 10 bases not matched to a gene; V was cut back by 6 bases and J by 5 bases. The CDR3 is 16 amino acids. The CDR3 loop is CASRSQTSGRRETQYF. The CDR3 bases are TGTGCCAGCAGATCTCAGACTAGCGGGAGACGGGAGACCCAGTACTTC. Together with reference TRBV11-2 and TRBJ2-5, the CDR3 gives the full variable domain: EAGVAQSPRYKIIEKRQSVAFWCNPISGHATLYWYQQILGQGPKLLIQFQNNGVVDDSQLPKDRFSAERLKGVDSTLKIQPAKLEDSAVYLCASRSQTSGRRETQYFGPGTRLLVL.

The sample holds a few counts of this clone. In DNA, the CDR3 is TGCGCCAGCAGCCAAGAGGCCCAGGGGGCGAAGGTGAGTGAGCAGTTCTTC. Translated: CASSQEAQGAKVSEQFF. The genes are TRBV4-1 and TRBJ2-1, with TRBD1 matching over 8 bases. CDR3 length: 17 amino acids. CDR1 MGHRA and CDR2 YSYEKL come from the germline V gene. After removal of 0 bases from V and 9 bases from J, the junction contained 13 bases not matched to a gene.

This rearrangement joins TRBV5-4 to TRBJ2-3; maybe TRBD2 (5 bases). The CDR3 contains 15 residues. CDR1 and CDR2 (germline): SGHNT, YYREEE (reference sequence). Trimming stripped 3 bases from V and 0 bases from J, with 11 bases between. The CDR3 DNA follows: TGTGCCAGCAGCTCGGACTTCTCTAGCACAGATACGCAGTATTTT. Translating gives CASSSDFSSTDTQYF.

This rearrangement joins TRBV29-1 to TRBJ2-1; 10 bases line up with TRBD1. Germline-derived CDR1 and CDR2 are SQVTM and ANQGSEA. V shed 7 bases and J 7 bases; nucleotides not matched to a gene: 7. This CDR3 comprises 13 residues. The CDR3 reads CSGRQGARNEQFF. The DNA for the CDR3 is TGCAGCGGAAGACAGGGGGCGCGTAATGAGCAGTTCTTC.

This chain connects TRBV10-3 to TRBJ2-7; 7 positions match TRBD1. Germline V CDR1 and CDR2: ENHRY, SYGVKD. There are 15 residues in the CDR3. V was clipped by 6 bases and J by 2 bases; unmatched bases: 10. CDR3 sequence: CAIRPDRSDTYEQYF. The DNA of the CDR3 is TGTGCCATCAGACCGGACAGGTCGGACACCTACGAGCAGTACTTC.

As regards this clone: Other DNA sequences from this sample encode an identical CDR3 as well. This sequence joins TRBV9 and TRBJ2-5; D possibly corresponds to TRBD1 (6 bases). The germline V gene encodes CDR1 SGDLS and CDR2 YYNGEE. The V end was cut by 2 bases, the J end by 4 bases, with 9 bases between. This CDR3 is built from 13 residues. The DNA of the CDR3 is TGTGCCAGCAGCGTCACAGGGCGAGAGACCCAGTACTTC. Translation gives CASSVTGRETQYF.

The genes are TRBV27 and TRBJ1-1; no definite D call. The length of the CDR3 is 16 residues. Germline CDR1 MNHEY, CDR2 SMNVEV (reference sequence). Trimming removed 1 base at V and 0 bases at J, with 12 bases between. In nucleotides, the CDR3 is TGTGCCAGCAGTTTATTCCCGTCACAGATGAACACTGAAGCTTTCTTT. This codes for CASSLFPSQMNTEAFF.

This chain uses TRBV5-1 with TRBJ2-5; 7 nucleotides agree with TRBD1. The CDR3 has 16 amino acids. Germline V lookup: CDR1 SGHRS, CDR2 YFSETQ. The V segment lost 4 bases and the J segment 4 bases; nucleotides outside the gene matches: 13. The CDR3 here is CASSKQGKLWGETQYF. The DNA for the CDR3 is TGCGCCAGCAGCAAACAGGGGAAGTTGTGGGGAGAGACCCAGTACTTC.

The chain carries TRBV6-1 and TRBJ2-1; TRBD2 matches at 7 bases. The V gene's germline CDR1 is MNHNS and CDR2 SASEGT. The CDR3 extends over 14 amino acids. V was clipped by 3 bases and J by 4 bases; unmatched bases: 3. The CDR3 nucleotides read TGTGCCAGCAGTGAGATGGGGGGGTACAATGAGCAGTTCTTC. Translated: CASSEMGGYNEQFF.

J is TRBJ2-2 and V is TRBV18, with 7 bases matching TRBD1. Germline CDR1 and CDR2: KGHSH and LQKENI. Germline trimming cut 6 bases from V and 0 bases from J; bases unmatched to any gene: 4. The CDR3 is 15 amino acids. CDR3 in DNA: TGTGCCAGCTCGCCGGGACAGACGAACACCGGGGAGCTGTTTTTT. Encoded protein: CASSPGQTNTGELFF.

This sequence joins TRBV5-4 and TRBJ1-4; D is unclear. The ends were cut back, 3 bases at V and 1 base at J, with 13 bases in the middle. This CDR3 has 16 residues. Germline V CDR1 and CDR2: SGHNT, YYREEE (reference sequence). The CDR3: CASSSLSGRTNEKLFF. The CDR3 DNA reads TGTGCCAGCAGCTCACTGTCAGGAAGAACTAATGAAAAACTGTTTTTT.

The chain joins TRBV10-1 to TRBJ2-1; 11 nucleotides agree with TRBD2. CDR1 is WNHNN and CDR2 is SYGVQD in the germline V gene (reference sequence). The ends lost 3 bases at V and 6 bases at J; junction bases unmatched: 4. The CDR3 sequence is 15 residues long. This CDR3 is CASSETSGRSNEQFF. The CDR3 nucleotides read TGCGCCAGCAGTGAAACTAGCGGGAGAAGCAATGAGCAGTTCTTC.

The chain uses TRBV5-1 and TRBJ2-1; perhaps TRBD1 as D (6 bases). CDR1 is SGHRS and CDR2 is YFSETQ in the germline V gene. The CDR3 spans 15 residues. Trimming pared 2 bases from V and 0 bases from J, leaving 9 bases between. The CDR3 loop is CASSLNRASYNEQFF. CDR3 nucleotide sequence: TGCGCCAGCAGCTTAAACAGGGCCTCCTACAATGAGCAGTTCTTC.

The J gene is TRBJ2-7, the V gene TRBV14; the D gene is possibly TRBD1 (5 bases). The germline V and J ends were trimmed by 3 bases and 6 bases, with 12 bases remaining between them. The CDR3 length is 13 residues. Germline loops: CDR1 SGHDN, CDR2 FVKESK. CDR3 in amino acids: CASSQDIAAEQYF. CDR3 DNA sequence: TGTGCCAGCAGCCAGGACATCGCGGCCGAGCAGTACTTC.

The gene calls are TRBV5-4 and TRBJ2-1, with a weak D call TRBD1 (5 bases). V dropped 1 base and J dropped 7 bases, with 12 bases sitting between them. The CDR3 is 14 amino acids. The V gene's germline CDR1 is SGHNT and CDR2 YYREEE (reference sequence). The CDR3 here is CASSLPSGNNEQFF. CDR3 sequence (DNA): TGTGCCAGCAGCTTGCCGTCAGGGAATAATGAGCAGTTCTTC. The entire variable domain, with the rest obtained from reference TRBV5-4 and TRBJ2-1, is as follows: ETGVTQSPTHLIKTRGQQVTLRCSSQSGHNTVSWYQQALGQGPQFIFQYYREEENGRGNFPPRFSGLQFPNYSSELNVNALELDDSALYLCASSLPSGNNEQFFGPGTRLTVL.

This clone has just a few counts. V is TRBV9 and J is TRBJ1-2; D is uncertain. This CDR3 spans 15 amino acids. V lost 0 bases and J lost 5, with 14 bases in between. Germline CDR1 and CDR2: SGDLS and YYNGEE. The CDR3 reads CASSVDPSSEYGYTF. The CDR3 DNA sequence: TGTGCCAGCAGCGTAGACCCGAGTAGCGAATATGGCTACACCTTC.

The V call is TRBV4-1, the J call TRBJ1-5, with 12 bases that match TRBD1. V shed 1 base, J shed 6 bases, and the junction held 1 base outside the gene matches. Germline V lookup: CDR1 MGHRA, CDR2 YSYEKL. The CDR3 runs 15 residues. This chain's CDR3 is CASSQAGQGAQPQHF. CDR3 sequence (DNA): TGCGCCAGCAGCCAAGCGGGACAGGGGGCTCAGCCCCAGCATTTT.

The chain couples TRBV14 to TRBJ1-2; D ambiguous. Trimming stripped 2 bases from V and 4 bases from J, with 14 bases between. This CDR3 comprises 15 residues. From germline, CDR1 is SGHDN and CDR2 FVKESK. CDR3 DNA sequence: TGTGCCAGCAGCCAATCGCTAAGCGGATTCTATGGCTACACCTTC. It translates to CASSQSLSGFYGYTF.

This clone occurred a few times. J is TRBJ2-5 and V is TRBV28; 7 bases match TRBD1. Germline values: CDR1 MDHEN, CDR2 SYDVKM. This CDR3 region has 12 residues. V was pared by 5 bases and J by 7 bases, with 4 bases of the junction left unmatched. CDR3 nucleotide sequence: TGTGCCAGCAGTCGTAGGACAGGGACCCAGTACTTC. This translates into CASSRRTGTQYF.

This clone showed up just a few times. The J gene is TRBJ1-4, the V gene TRBV7-9; a weak D match, TRBD1 (6 bases). This CDR3 is built from 16 residues. Germline values: CDR1 SEHNR, CDR2 FQNEAQ (reference sequence). Trimming took off 1 base at V and 6 bases at J, with 15 bases between the two ends. CDR3: CASSLGKGGADEKLFF. CDR3 DNA: TGTGCCAGCAGCTTAGGGAAAGGGGGGGCGGATGAAAAACTGTTTTTT.

The rearrangement uses TRBV2 and TRBJ2-3, with no clear D. The ends were cut back, 8 bases at V and 0 bases at J, with 6 bases in the middle. The CDR3 has 12 amino acids. Germline V lookup: CDR1 SNHLY, CDR2 FYNNEI. The chain's CDR3 is CASFQSTDTQYF. The CDR3 nucleotides are TGTGCCAGCTTCCAAAGCACAGATACGCAGTATTTT.

The chain uses TRBV27 and TRBJ2-2, with unresolved D. CDR1 and CDR2 from the germline V gene are MNHEY and SMNVEV (reference sequence). The CDR3 loop spans 13 amino acids. Trimming took off 2 bases at V and 4 bases at J, with 5 bases between the two ends. The CDR3 region is CASSLIVTGELFF. The CDR3 DNA reads as TGTGCCAGCAGTTTAATCGTCACCGGGGAGCTGTTTTTT.